The 3 T cell receptor beta chains in this list originate from one sample, sequenced in a study of T cell clonality in common variable immunodeficiency (dated by TCRdb to between 2014 and 2016). Libraries were built with the immunoSEQ multiplex PCR assay. Sourced from immuneACCESS, this table was stored by TCRdb with only in-frame sequences that have V and J called. A share of the clones is absent; for the studies checked, an unresolved V gene accounts for under half, and the remainder has no known explanation. The sample counts around 55,000 clones, each observed more than once. The ten most abundant clones make up 0.83% of the sample. The source material was peripheral blood mononuclear cells. All receptors come from a person aged 18 to 75 in good health.

This clone was counted at least ten times. The CDR3 is cut off 3 residues early in the read; its end comes from the germline J gene. This chain links TRBV6-2 or TRBV6-3 with TRBJ2-5; a weak D match, TRBD2 (6 bases). The V and J ends lost 3 bases and 2 bases respectively, with 13 bases between them. CDR3 length: 15 amino acids. Per the germline V gene, CDR1 is MNHEY and CDR2 is SVGEGT. This CDR3 is CASSYLVAEQETQYF. The CDR3 bases that were read are TGTGCCAGCAGTTATCTAGTAGCGGAGCAAGAGACC.

This clone has ten or more counts. The CDR3 goes on 3 residues after the read ends, and that part is filled in from the germline J gene. The chain employs TRBV28 and TRBJ1-4; D perhaps matches TRBD1 (6 bases). V was shortened by 6 bases and J by 5 bases, with 19 bases between the two germline ends. The CDR3 runs 16 residues. Germline V gene sequence: CDR1 MDHEN, CDR2 SYDVKM. The part of the CDR3 DNA that was read is TGTGCCAGCAGCTACCGCTCCGGGACACCGAATGAAAAA. Its translation is CASSYRSGTPNEK. The entire CDR3 protein is CASSYRSGTPNEKLFF.

Points on this clone: The read terminates 3 residues before the CDR3 end, so the remaining end is supplied by the germline J gene. The rearrangement uses TRBV5-1 and TRBJ1-2; 7 bases line up with TRBD1. Germline CDR1 SGHRS, CDR2 YFSETQ. The CDR3 runs 16 residues. CDR3: CASSLQGGPRGDDYTF. CDR3 DNA, as far as it was read: TGCGCCAGCAGCCTGCAGGGGGGTCCCAGAGGGGACGAC.